The 2 T cell receptor beta chains below all came from one sample that was sequenced in a study of T cell responses to AZD1222 COVID-19 vaccine. Clones were read by immunoSEQ multiplex PCR, and TCRdb kept only the in-frame ones, dropping some. The sample gives more than 110,000 clones, 85% to 90% of which show up once; 5.5% is in the top ten. The sample in question was peripheral blood, obtained on day 0 of AZD1222 vaccination. The receptors derive from an adult in good health.

The chain combines TRBV27 with TRBJ2-7; no reliable D call. The V and J ends lost 2 bases and 5 bases respectively, with 16 bases between them. This CDR3 comprises 15 residues. Germline CDR1 is MNHEY and CDR2 is SMNVEV (reference sequence). This chain's CDR3 is CASSLRGRSPDEQYF. CDR3 DNA sequence: TGTGCCAGCAGTTTAAGAGGCAGGTCGCCTGACGAGCAGTACTTC.

The rearrangement joins TRBV5-4 to TRBJ2-3; D is perhaps TRBD2 (5 bases). There are 15 residues in the CDR3. V was pared by 2 bases and J by 2 bases, with 12 bases between. CDR1 and CDR2 from the germline V gene are SGHNT and YYREEE (reference sequence). CDR3 protein: CASSFGRRHTDTQYF. The CDR3 nucleotides read TGTGCCAGCAGCTTCGGCAGGAGGCACACAGATACGCAGTATTTT.